The entry below describes one T cell receptor beta chain. This specimen belongs to a study of T cell repertoires in ileal Crohn's disease. The assay was immunoSEQ multiplex PCR, and TCRdb's table has in-frame clones only and misses some. The sample holds about 3,400 clones, approximately 88% seen once. Stated time point: proximal margin of the surgical specimen (macroscopically non-inflamed). The CDR3 is 15 residues long. Trimming removed 2 bases at V and 2 bases at J, with 12 bases between. Germline lookup yields CDR1 MNHNY and CDR2 SVGAGI (reference sequence). This TCR was sampled from an adult with Crohn's disease. The rearrangement joins TRBV6-6 to TRBJ1-2; D possibly corresponds to TRBD1 (6 bases). Specimen: ileal tissue. The CDR3 nucleotides are TGTGCCAGCAGTTACCAGTCAGGACAGAACTATGGCTACACCTTC. It codes for CASSYQSGQNYGYTF.